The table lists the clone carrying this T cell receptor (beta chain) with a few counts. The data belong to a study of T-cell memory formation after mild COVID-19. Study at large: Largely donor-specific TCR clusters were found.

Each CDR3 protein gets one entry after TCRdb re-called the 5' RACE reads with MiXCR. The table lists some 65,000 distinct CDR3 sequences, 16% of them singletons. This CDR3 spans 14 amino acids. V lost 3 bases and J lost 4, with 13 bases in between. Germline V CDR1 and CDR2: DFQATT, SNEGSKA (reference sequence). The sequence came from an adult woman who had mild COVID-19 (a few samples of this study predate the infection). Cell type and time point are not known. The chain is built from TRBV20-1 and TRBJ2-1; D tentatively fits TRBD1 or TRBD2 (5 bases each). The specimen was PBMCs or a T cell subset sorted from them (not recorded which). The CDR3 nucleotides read TGCAGTGCTAGCCCCCGGGACCAGTACAATGAGCAGTTCTTC. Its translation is CSASPRDQYNEQFF.